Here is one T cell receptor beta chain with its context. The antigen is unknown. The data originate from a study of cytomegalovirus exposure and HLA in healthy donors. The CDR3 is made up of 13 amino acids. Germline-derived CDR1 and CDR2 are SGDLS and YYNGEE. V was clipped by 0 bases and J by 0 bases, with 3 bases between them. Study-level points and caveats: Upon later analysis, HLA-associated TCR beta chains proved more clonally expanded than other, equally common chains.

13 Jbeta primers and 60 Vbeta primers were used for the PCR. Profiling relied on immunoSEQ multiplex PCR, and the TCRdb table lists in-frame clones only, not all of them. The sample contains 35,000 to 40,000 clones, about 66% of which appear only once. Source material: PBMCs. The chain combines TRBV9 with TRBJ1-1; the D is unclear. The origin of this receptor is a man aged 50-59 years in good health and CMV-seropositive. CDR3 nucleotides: TGTGCCAGCAGCGTAGCGGTGAACACTGAAGCTTTCTTT. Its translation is CASSVAVNTEAFF.